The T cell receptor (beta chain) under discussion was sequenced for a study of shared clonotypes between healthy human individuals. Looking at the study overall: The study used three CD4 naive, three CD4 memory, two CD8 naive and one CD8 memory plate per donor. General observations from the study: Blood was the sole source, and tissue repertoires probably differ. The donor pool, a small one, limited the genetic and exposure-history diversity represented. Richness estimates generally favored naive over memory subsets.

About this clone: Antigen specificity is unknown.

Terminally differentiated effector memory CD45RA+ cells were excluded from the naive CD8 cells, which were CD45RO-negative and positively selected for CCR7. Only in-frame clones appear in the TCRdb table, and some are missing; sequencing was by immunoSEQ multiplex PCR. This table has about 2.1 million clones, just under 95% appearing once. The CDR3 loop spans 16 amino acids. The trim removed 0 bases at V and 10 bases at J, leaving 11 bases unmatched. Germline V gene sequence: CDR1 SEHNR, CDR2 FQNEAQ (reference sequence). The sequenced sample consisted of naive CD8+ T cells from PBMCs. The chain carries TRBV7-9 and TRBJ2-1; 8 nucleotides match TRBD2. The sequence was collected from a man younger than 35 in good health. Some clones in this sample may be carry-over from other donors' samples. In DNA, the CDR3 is TGTGCCAGCAGCTTAGCCGGGACTAGTTGGGAGGCAGAGCAGTTCTTC. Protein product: CASSLAGTSWEAEQFF.